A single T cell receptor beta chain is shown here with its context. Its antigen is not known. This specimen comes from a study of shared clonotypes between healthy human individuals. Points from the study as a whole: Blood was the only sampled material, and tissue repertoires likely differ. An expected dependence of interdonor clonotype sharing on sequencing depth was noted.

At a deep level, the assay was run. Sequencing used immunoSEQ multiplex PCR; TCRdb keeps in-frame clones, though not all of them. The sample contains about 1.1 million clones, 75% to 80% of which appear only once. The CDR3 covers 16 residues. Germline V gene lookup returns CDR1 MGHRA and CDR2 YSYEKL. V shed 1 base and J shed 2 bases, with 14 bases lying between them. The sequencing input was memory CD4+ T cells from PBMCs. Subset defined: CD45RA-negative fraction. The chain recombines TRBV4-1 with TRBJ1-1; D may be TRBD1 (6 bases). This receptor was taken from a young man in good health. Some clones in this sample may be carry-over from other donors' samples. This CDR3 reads CASSQVLRGRNTEAFF. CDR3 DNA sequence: TGCGCCAGCAGCCAAGTTCTTAGGGGGAGAAACACTGAAGCTTTCTTT.